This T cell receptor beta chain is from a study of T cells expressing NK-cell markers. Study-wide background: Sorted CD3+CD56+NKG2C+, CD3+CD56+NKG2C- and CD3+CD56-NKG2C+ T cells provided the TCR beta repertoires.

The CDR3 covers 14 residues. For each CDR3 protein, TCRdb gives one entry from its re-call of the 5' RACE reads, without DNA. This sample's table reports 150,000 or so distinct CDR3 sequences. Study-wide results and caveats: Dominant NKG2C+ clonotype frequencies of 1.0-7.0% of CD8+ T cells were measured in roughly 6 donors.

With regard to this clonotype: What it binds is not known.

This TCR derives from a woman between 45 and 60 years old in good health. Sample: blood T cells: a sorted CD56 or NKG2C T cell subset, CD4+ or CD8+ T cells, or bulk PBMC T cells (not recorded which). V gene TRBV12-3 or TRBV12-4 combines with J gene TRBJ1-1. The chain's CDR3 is CASSLNLANTEAFF.